These T cell receptor beta chains were read from a single sample in a study of blood T cells in healthy people across ages. TCRdb recomputed calls from the 5' RACE reads with MiXCR, one row per CDR3 protein. The sample has over 1,500,000 distinct CDR3 sequences; around half are singletons. The sequenced sample consisted of blood. The receptors were sampled from a woman aged 40 to 50 in good health. Both conserved end residues are part of each CDR3. D genes are given only for firm matches. Where a row states a size, it is once, few, many or the class of an expanded clone; other rows omit it.

cdr3_aa cdr3_nt clone_size d_call j_call v_call
CATRGAAGNEQFF TGTGCCACCAGGGGGGCAGCGGGGAATGAGCAGTTCTTC few . TRBJ2-1 TRBV24-1
CASSLAGTTKGETQYF TGTGCCAGCAGTTTAGCGGGGACTACCAAGGGGGAGACCCAGTACTTC few TRBD2 TRBJ2-5 TRBV12-3/TRBV12-4
CASTGGYGYTF TGTGCCAGCACTGGGGGCTATGGCTACACCTTC many . TRBJ1-2 TRBV7-2
CASSLQGNPNYGYTF TGTGCCAGCAGCTTGCAGGGGAATCCTAACTATGGCTACACCTTC . . TRBJ1-2 TRBV7-3
CASSQGGGLFF TGCGCCAGCAGCCAAGGCGGGGGGTTGTTTTTT . . TRBJ1-4 TRBV4-1
CASSRPTIAGARGETQYF TGTGCCAGCAGCCGACCCACAATAGCGGGGGCCCGAGGGGAGACCCAGTACTTC . TRBD2 TRBJ2-5 TRBV7-2
CASSFRVPGAKTQYF TGTGCCAGCAGCTTCCGGGTCCCCGGAGCGAAGACCCAGTACTTC . . TRBJ2-5 TRBV7-9
CASSQWGDTSYEQYF TGTGCCAGCAGCCAATGGGGGGACACGTCCTACGAGCAGTACTTC . . TRBJ2-7 TRBV4-2
CASSQPLGAGETQYF TGTGCCAGCAGTCAACCCTTAGGGGCCGGGGAGACCCAGTACTTC few . TRBJ2-5 TRBV12-3/TRBV12-4
CASSLEYTSTQYF TGCGCCAGCAGCTTGGAGTACACCTCTACGCAGTATTTT . . TRBJ2-3 TRBV5-1
CASSLATGSDEQFF TGTGCCAGCAGCTTAGCCACAGGGTCGGATGAGCAGTTCTTC . . TRBJ2-1 TRBV7-2
CASSLRGSNRSEQFF TGTGCCAGCAGCTTACGGGGATCGAACCGTAGTGAGCAGTTCTTC . . TRBJ2-1 TRBV11-2
CASSVQRWQETQYF TGTGCCAGCAGTGTACAGAGATGGCAAGAGACCCAGTACTTC few . TRBJ2-5 TRBV6-1
CSVIQGVRETQYF TGCAGTGTTATACAGGGAGTACGAGAGACCCAGTACTTC . . TRBJ2-5 TRBV20-1
CSVAVGLGEQYF TGCAGCGTTGCGGTAGGGCTTGGGGAGCAGTACTTC few . TRBJ2-4 TRBV29-1
CASSKEVDWFGNPIAKNIQYF TGTGCCAGCAGCAAAGAGGTCGATTGGTTCGGGAACCCTATAGCCAAAAACATTCAGTACTTC . . TRBJ2-4 TRBV21-1
CASSLKRRNNYGYTF TGTGCCAGCAGCTTAAAGCGGAGAAATAACTATGGCTACACCTTC . . TRBJ1-2 TRBV7-2
CASARAPGPEQYF TGTGCCAGCGCCCGGGCCCCTGGCCCCGAGCAGTACTTC . . TRBJ2-7 TRBV28
CASSPSGTEGYTF TGTGCCAGCAGCCCCAGCGGGACGGAAGGCTACACCTTC . . TRBJ1-2 TRBV7-9
CASLPARGYNEQFF TGTGCCAGCCTACCGGCGAGGGGCTACAATGAGCAGTTCTTC once . TRBJ2-1 TRBV2
CASSAEGSYRGYGYTF TGTGCCAGCAGCGCAGAGGGGAGTTACAGAGGCTATGGCTACACCTTC . . TRBJ1-2 TRBV9
CASSLVLRGKQNGYTF TGTGCCAGCAGCTTAGTTTTGAGGGGCAAACAGAATGGCTACACCTTC . . TRBJ1-2 TRBV11-2
CAIGRDTNNSPLHF TGTGCCATCGGAAGAGACACCAATAATTCACCCCTCCACTTT . . TRBJ1-6 TRBV10-3
CSARERTRRIGTDTQYF TGCAGTGCTAGAGAAAGAACCCGGAGGATCGGCACAGATACGCAGTATTTT . . TRBJ2-3 TRBV20-1
CASSTGTSGGGQETQYF TGTGCCAGCAGTACCGGGACTAGCGGGGGGGGACAAGAGACCCAGTACTTC few TRBD2 TRBJ2-5 TRBV12-3/TRBV12-4
CASSFSRLDTQYF TGTGCCAGCAGTTTTTCCCGACTTGATACGCAGTATTTT few . TRBJ2-3 TRBV27
CASSAGTPWGPISTDAQYF TGTGCCAGCAGCGCTGGGACCCCGTGGGGGCCTATTAGCACAGATGCGCAGTATTTT . . TRBJ2-3 TRBV13
CATSRDPAIFPYEQYF TGTGCCACCAGCAGAGATCCCGCCATTTTTCCCTACGAGCAGTACTTC . . TRBJ2-7 TRBV15
CSVSTSGGRIHNEQYF TGCAGCGTCTCGACTAGCGGGGGAAGGATCCACAATGAGCAGTACTTC . TRBD2 TRBJ2-5 TRBV29-1
CASSSRTSQMNEQFF TGTGCCAGCAGCTCCCGGACTAGTCAGATGAATGAGCAGTTCTTC few TRBD2 TRBJ2-1 TRBV7-2
CASSHYSGGARSSYEQYF TGTGCCAGCAGCCACTATAGCGGGGGCGCTAGGAGCTCCTACGAGCAGTACTTC . TRBD2 TRBJ2-7 TRBV3-1
CASSQEWRTGETQYF TGCGCCAGCAGCCAAGAGTGGAGAACTGGGGAGACCCAGTACTTC few . TRBJ2-5 TRBV4-1
CSAGGRQSYGYTF TGCAGTGCTGGGGGGAGACAGAGCTATGGCTACACCTTC . . TRBJ1-2 TRBV20-1
CASSPQEGIATQYF TGTGCCAGCTCACCTCAGGAGGGAATTGCGACCCAGTACTTC . . TRBJ2-5 TRBV18
CASSLPGTTGRAQYF TGTGCCAGCAGCCTCCCCGGGACTACCGGCCGGGCCCAGTACTTC . TRBD2 TRBJ2-5 TRBV3-1
CAISEGTDPRSGYGYTF TGTGCCATCAGTGAAGGGACAGACCCAAGGAGTGGGTATGGCTACACCTTC . TRBD1 TRBJ1-2 TRBV10-3
CASSSPNRGLSYEQYF TGTGCCAGCAGTTCCCCGAACAGGGGTTTGTCCTACGAGCAGTACTTC . TRBD1 TRBJ2-7 TRBV12-3/TRBV12-4
CASSQTLGPQDGYTF TGTGCCAGCAGCCAAACCTTAGGACCTCAGGATGGCTACACCTTC . . TRBJ1-2 TRBV4-2
CASSLARVVGEQYF TGTGCCAGCAGCTTAGCCAGGGTGGTAGGTGAGCAGTACTTC . . TRBJ2-5 TRBV7-2
CASSLGGTSRTDTQYF TGTGCCAGCTCATTGGGCGGCACTAGCCGCACAGATACCCAGTATTTT few . TRBJ2-3 TRBV18
CASSPRQGTRYGYTF TGTGCCAGCAGCCCACGACAGGGAACCCGGTATGGCTACACCTTC . TRBD1 TRBJ1-2 TRBV13
CASRRGNTDTQYF TGTGCCAGCCGGCGGGGGAACACAGATACGCAGTATTTT many TRBD2 TRBJ2-3 TRBV7-8
CASSPLGQPTYNEQFF TGTGCCAGCAGCCCCTTGGGCCAGCCGACCTACAATGAGCAGTTCTTC . . TRBJ2-1 TRBV14
CASSRSRGETQYF TGTGCCAGCTCACGGTCCAGGGGAGAGACCCAGTACTTC few . TRBJ2-5 TRBV18
CASSGFFQGEQYF TGTGCCAGCAGTGGTTTCTTTCAAGGCGAGCAGTACTTC . . TRBJ2-7 TRBV6-1
CASSFRVFEPLGKNIQYF TGTGCCAGCAGTTTCAGGGTTTTTGAGCCACTCGGCAAAAACATTCAGTACTTC few . TRBJ2-4 TRBV27
CASSLAFPQGGSTQYF TGTGCCAGCAGCTTAGCGTTCCCCCAAGGGGGGAGTACGCAGTATTTT . . TRBJ2-3 TRBV11-2
CASRNTGVSVHEQYF TGTGCCAGCAGAAATACAGGGGTCAGTGTCCACGAGCAGTACTTC . TRBD1 TRBJ2-7 TRBV6-6
CASSARITGTDTQYF TGCGCCAGCAGCGCACGGATCACGGGCACAGATACGCAGTATTTT few . TRBJ2-3 TRBV5-1
CASSLEPNRGYEQYF TGTGCCAGCAGCTTGGAACCGAATCGGGGCTACGAGCAGTACTTC . . TRBJ2-7 TRBV5-5
CATSEGTASSYEQYF TGTGCCACCAGTGAGGGGACAGCCTCTTCCTACGAGCAGTACTTC few TRBD1 TRBJ2-7 TRBV24-1
CASSERGRETQYF TGTGCCAGCAGTGAGCGAGGGAGGGAGACCCAGTACTTC few . TRBJ2-5 TRBV25-1
CASRPEPASPLHF TGCGCCAGCCGCCCAGAGCCCGCTTCACCCCTCCACTTT . . TRBJ1-6 TRBV2